These 20 T cell receptor beta chains were sequenced from one sample in a study of cytomegalovirus exposure and HLA in healthy donors. The PCR used 60 Vbeta and 13 Jbeta primers. Generated by immunoSEQ multiplex PCR, the TCRdb table keeps only in-frame clones and is missing some. The data show over 85,000 clones, around 77% seen once. The sample was PBMCs. These TCRs come from a man aged 25-40 years in good health and CMV-seronegative.

The rearrangement joins TRBV19 to TRBJ2-5; D is possibly TRBD1 (6 bases). Germline CDR1 and CDR2: LNHDA and SQIVND (reference sequence). V was trimmed by 4 bases and J by 1 base, leaving 16 bases between them. This CDR3 region has 16 residues. In DNA form, the CDR3 reads TGTGCCAGTAGTACGGAGACTACAGGGCCCCAAGAGACCCAGTACTTC. This sequence encodes CASSTETTGPQETQYF.

This sequence joins TRBV6-1 and TRBJ1-1; D might be TRBD1 (5 bases). CDR1 is MNHNS, CDR2 SASEGT, per germline. Trimming cost V 0 bases and J 1 base, with 9 bases left between them. The CDR3 consists of 15 residues. CDR3 in amino acids: CASSEAGATNTEAFF. The DNA of the CDR3 is TGTGCCAGCAGTGAAGCAGGGGCGACGAACACTGAAGCTTTCTTT.

The chain uses TRBV15 and TRBJ2-5; 7 bases line up with TRBD2. CDR1 and CDR2 from the germline V gene are LNHNV and YYDKDF (reference sequence). This CDR3 is built from 15 residues. Trimming took 0 bases from V and 4 from J; bases not matched to a gene: 5. In nucleotides, the CDR3 is TGTGCCACCAGCAGAGACCCCGGGGGGTCAGAGACCCAGTACTTC. Translation gives CATSRDPGGSETQYF.

V gene TRBV4-2 combines with J gene TRBJ2-3; the match to TRBD2 covers 9 bases. Looked up from germline, CDR1 is LGHNA and CDR2 is YNFKEQ. The junction had 9 bases not matched to a gene; V was cut back by 0 bases and J by 5 bases. The CDR3 covers 17 residues. CDR3 sequence reads: CASSQDGAGGGGDTQYF. CDR3 nucleotide sequence: TGTGCCAGCAGCCAAGATGGGGCGGGAGGGGGGGGAGATACGCAGTATTTT.

The chain employs TRBV7-6 and TRBJ2-5; 7 bases agree with TRBD1. CDR1 SGHVS and CDR2 FNYEAQ come from the germline V gene. J lost 1 base, V lost 5 bases, and 4 bases had no gene match. The length of the CDR3 is 14 residues. CDR3 sequence reads: CASSLRDSQETQYF. CDR3 in DNA: TGTGCCAGCAGCCTCAGGGACAGCCAAGAGACCCAGTACTTC.

A remark on this clone: The junction and the germline gene differ at one end; a read error may be behind it. This chain joins TRBV5-6 and TRBJ2-1, with 8 bases lining up with TRBD2. The germline V gene has CDR1 SGHDT and CDR2 YYEEEE. The CDR3 consists of 17 residues. CDR3 amino acids: CVSSFPFPGTSHNEQFF. CDR3 in DNA: TGCGTCAGCAGCTTCCCTTTTCCCGGGACTAGTCATAATGAGCAGTTCTTC.

The chain recombines TRBV4-2 with TRBJ1-5, with TRBD1 matching 10 bases. The V and J ends lost 0 bases and 5 bases, in that order; junction bases with no gene match: 4. This CDR3 is built from 16 residues. Germline V gives CDR1 LGHNA, CDR2 YNFKEQ. The CDR3 DNA reads TGTGCCAGCAGCCAAGATCGTGGGACAGGGGATCAGCCCCAGCATTTT. Its protein product is CASSQDRGTGDQPQHF.

The chain recombines TRBV4-2 with TRBJ1-6; D is uncertain. V shed 4 bases and J shed 8 bases, with 18 bases lying between them. The germline gives CDR1 LGHNA, CDR2 YNFKEQ. The CDR3 spans 16 residues. CDR3 protein: CASSLRTGSRDSPLHF. The CDR3 nucleotides are TGTGCCAGCAGCCTAAGAACTGGGAGCAGAGATTCACCCCTCCACTTT.

Details on this clone: Additional DNA sequences in this sample encode the identical CDR3. The rearrangement uses TRBV6-4 and TRBJ1-2; unclear D gene. CDR3 length equals 14 residues. The V end was cut by 6 bases, the J end by 5 bases, with 16 bases between. CDR1 and CDR2 (germline): MRHNA, SNTAGT. CDR3 nucleotide sequence: TGTGCCAGCAGCGACCAGCCAGGAGGGTATGGCTACACCTTC. Translated, it gives CASSDQPGGYGYTF.

This clone appeared once. This sequence joins TRBV18 and TRBJ1-4, with D possibly matching TRBD1 (5 bases). V was trimmed by 1 base and J by 7 bases, leaving 10 bases between them. This CDR3 has 14 residues. Per the germline V gene, CDR1 is KGHSH and CDR2 is LQKENI. The chain's CDR3 is CASSPLKDIEKLFF. The CDR3 nucleotides are TGTGCCAGCTCACCACTAAAGGACATTGAAAAACTGTTTTTT.

This clone occurred once. The V call is TRBV27, the J call TRBJ2-3; TRBD2 aligns across 8 bases. Germline V lookup: CDR1 MNHEY, CDR2 SMNVEV (reference sequence). CDR3 length: 14 residues. J lost 6 bases, V lost 3 bases, and 5 bases had no gene match. The CDR3 DNA sequence: TGTGCCAGCAGTTTTAAGCGGGAGAGGGATACGCAGTATTTT. Protein product: CASSFKRERDTQYF.

This chain joins TRBV15 and TRBJ2-7, with 9 nucleotides matching TRBD1. Germline CDR1 LNHNV, CDR2 YYDKDF (reference sequence). CDR3 length: 15 residues. After removal of 1 base from V and 5 bases from J, the junction contained 6 bases not matched to a gene. DNA for the CDR3: TGTGCCACCAGCAGAGGAACCGGGACAGGGAACGAGCAGTACTTC. This translates into CATSRGTGTGNEQYF.

This CDR3 is CASRRESGSSYEQYF. The CDR3 DNA reads TGTGCCAGCAGGCGGGAGTCGGGGAGCTCCTACGAGCAGTACTTC. The chain uses TRBV6-5 and TRBJ2-7, with TRBD2 matching 7 bases. Unmatched junction bases numbered 8, after V lost 6 bases and J lost 0 bases. This CDR3 comprises 15 residues. Germline V lookup: CDR1 MNHEY, CDR2 SVGAGI.

The chain is built from TRBV6-1 and TRBJ2-7, with 8 bases matching TRBD1. There are 15 residues in the CDR3. CDR1 MNHNS and CDR2 SASEGT come from the germline V gene. Trimming removed 5 bases from V and 0 bases from J; junction bases left unmatched: 6. This CDR3 is CASSSRTGHSYEQYF. As DNA, the CDR3 is TGTGCCAGCAGTAGCCGGACAGGGCACTCCTACGAGCAGTACTTC.

This clone was counted once. This sequence joins TRBV11-3 and TRBJ1-1; 8 bases map to TRBD1. The junction had 1 base not matched to a gene; V was cut back by 3 bases and J by 4 bases. Germline assignment: CDR1 SGHNT and CDR2 YENEEA. The CDR3 has 13 residues. CDR3 in amino acids: CASSFTGGTEAFF. The CDR3 region has the DNA TGTGCCAGCAGCTTTACAGGGGGCACTGAAGCTTTCTTT.

This clone was seen a handful of times. This chain uses TRBV5-1 with TRBJ2-6; TRBD1 might be the D (5 bases). V gave up 4 bases and J gave up 2 bases, with 10 bases separating them. CDR1 is SGHRS and CDR2 is YFSETQ in the germline V gene. This CDR3 spans 15 amino acids. CDR3 nucleotide sequence: TGCGCCAGCAGCCTCAGGGATACTGGGGCCAACGTCCTGACTTTC. Amino acids: CASSLRDTGANVLTF. Supplemented by reference TRBV5-1 and TRBJ2-6, the full variable domain reads KAGVTQTPRYLIKTRGQQVTLSCSPISGHRSVSWYQQTPGQGLQFLFEYFSETQRNKGNFPGRFSGRQFSNSRSEMNVSTLELGDSALYLCASSLRDTGANVLTFGAGSRLTVL.

This clone appeared once. The chain has TRBV7-9 and TRBJ2-7; no firm D call. The CDR3 loop spans 12 amino acids. CDR1 and CDR2 (germline): SEHNR, FQNEAQ (reference sequence). Trimming removed 1 base at V and 5 bases at J, with 6 bases between. CDR3 DNA sequence: TGTGCCAGCAGCTTAGGAGCGAACGAGCAGTACTTC. Translated, it gives CASSLGANEQYF. The full variable domain, in which reference TRBV7-9 and TRBJ2-7 provide the parts outside the CDR3, is DTGVSQNPRHKITKRGQNVTFRCDPISEHNRLYWYRQTLGQGPEFLTYFQNEAQLEKSRLLSDRFSAERPKGSFSTLEIQRTEQGDSAMYLCASSLGANEQYFGPGTRLTVT.

This clone was found once. V gene TRBV27 combines with J gene TRBJ2-7, with 7 positions matching TRBD1. Trimming took 4 bases from V and 3 from J; bases not matched to a gene: 6. This CDR3 spans 14 amino acids. In germline, CDR1 is MNHEY, CDR2 SMNVEV (reference sequence). CDR3 bases: TGTGCCAGCAGTTGGGGGACAGCGAGCTACGAGCAGTACTTC. Its protein product is CASSWGTASYEQYF.

The genes are TRBV5-8 and TRBJ1-5; 7 nucleotides align to TRBD1. In germline, CDR1 is SGHTS, CDR2 YDEGEE. V lost 4 bases, J lost 0 bases, and 4 bases stayed unmatched. This CDR3 region has 15 residues. Written as DNA, the CDR3 is TGTGCCAGCAGCCTGGGACAGTTTAGCAATCAGCCCCAGCATTTT. This encodes CASSLGQFSNQPQHF.

This sequence joins TRBV27 and TRBJ1-2; maybe TRBD1 (5 bases). CDR1 is MNHEY and CDR2 is SMNVEV in the germline V gene (reference sequence). V was pared by 3 bases and J by 4 bases, with 15 bases between. This CDR3 has 15 amino acids. This CDR3 reads CASSFAGQAAYGYTF. The CDR3 coding sequence is TGTGCCAGCAGTTTCGCAGGGCAGGCGGCCTATGGCTACACCTTC.